These 19 T cell receptor beta chains came from one sample sequenced in a study of T cells in Graves' hyperthyroidism and ophthalmopathy. The CDR3 regions of TCR beta were amplified from RNA transcripts. In the first-round RT-PCR of the TCR CDR3, the HTBI primer set was used. MiXCR, run by TCRdb on the multiplex PCR reads, gives a single entry per CDR3 protein. The top ten hold roughly a third of the sample, which has 45,000 to 55,000 distinct CDR3 sequences, around 55% seen once. Source material: peripheral blood or thyroid tissue (not recorded which). The receptors stem from a man younger than 30 with Graves' hyperthyroidism.

This clonotype was picked up many times. The V gene is TRBV6-6, the J gene TRBJ1-1; no firm D call. This CDR3 is 17 amino acids long. Trimming pared 2 bases from V and 8 bases from J, leaving 24 bases between. Germline CDR1 reads MNHNY; CDR2 reads SVGAGI (reference sequence). The CDR3: CASSYPPEWGFAKEAFF. The CDR3 DNA follows: TGTGCCAGCAGTTACCCTCCCGAGTGGGGATTCGCCAAAGAAGCTTTCTTT.

This clonotype has at least ten counts. The chain joins TRBV20-1 to TRBJ2-2; D may be TRBD1 or TRBD2 (5 bases each). Trimming removed 0 bases from V and 3 bases from J, with 14 bases in between. The length of the CDR3 is 16 residues. Germline CDR1 is DFQATT and CDR2 is SNEGSKA (reference sequence). The CDR3 spells CSARDRTRDYTGELFF. In nucleotides, the CDR3 is TGCAGTGCTAGAGACCGGACACGGGATTACACCGGGGAGCTGTTTTTT.

This clonotype showed up just a few times. CDR3: CSASLGGRNYGYTF. The CDR3 DNA follows: TGCAGTGCTAGCCTAGGGGGACGGAACTATGGCTACACCTTC. The V gene is TRBV20-1, the J gene TRBJ1-2; tentatively, D is TRBD1 (6 bases). Trimming pared 3 bases from V and 2 bases from J, leaving 13 bases between. CDR3 length: 14 residues. Germline V gene sequence: CDR1 DFQATT, CDR2 SNEGSKA (reference sequence).

The chain combines TRBV2 with TRBJ1-1; 7 bases are shared with TRBD1. Losses at the gene ends were 4 bases for V and 3 bases for J; bases not matched to a gene: 5. The CDR3 runs 14 residues. The germline V gene encodes CDR1 SNHLY and CDR2 FYNNEI. The CDR3 reads CASSGQGGDTEAFF. The CDR3 region has the DNA TGTGCCAGCAGTGGACAGGGCGGTGACACTGAAGCTTTCTTT.

J is TRBJ2-7 and V is TRBV2; 11 bases agree with TRBD2. Germline CDR1 is SNHLY and CDR2 is FYNNEI. V was clipped by 7 bases and J by 5 bases; unmatched bases: 4. The length of the CDR3 is 13 residues. The chain's CDR3 is CASKLAGEDEQYF. As DNA, the CDR3 is TGTGCCAGCAAACTAGCGGGAGAAGACGAGCAGTACTTC.

The chain has TRBV2 and TRBJ1-6, with 9 bases matching TRBD1. CDR3 length: 14 residues. The germline CDR1 and CDR2 sequences are SNHLY and FYNNEI. V lost 4 bases and J lost 10; bases outside the gene matches: 5. CDR3 DNA sequence: TGTGCCAGCAGTGGGGGGGACAGGGACTCACCCCTCCACTTT. Translated, it gives CASSGGDRDSPLHF. Complete variable domain (other parts from reference TRBV2 and TRBJ1-6): EPEVTQTPSHQVTQMGQEVILRCVPISNHLYFYWYRQILGQKVEFLVSFYNNEISEKSEIFDDQFSVERPDGSNFTLKIRSTKLEDSAMYFCASSGGDRDSPLHFGNGTRLTVT.

This clonotype was found many times. The chain employs TRBV5-6 and TRBJ2-2; no clear D gene. Germline CDR1 is SGHDT and CDR2 is YYEEEE. This CDR3 spans 14 amino acids. Between the trimmed V and J ends, which lost 0 bases and 3 bases, there was a span of 6 bases. Here the CDR3 reads CASSLAADTGELFF. The CDR3 coding sequence is TGTGCCAGCAGCTTGGCCGCGGACACCGGGGAGCTGTTTTTT.

The chain employs TRBV12-3 or TRBV12-4 and TRBJ2-3; 10 bases agree with TRBD2. V was clipped by 6 bases and J by 5 bases; unmatched bases: 5. This CDR3 contains 14 residues. CDR3: CASRKREGGDTQYF. The CDR3 DNA is TGTGCCAGCAGGAAGCGGGAGGGGGGAGATACGCAGTATTTT.

The chain is built from TRBV7-2 and TRBJ2-5; D unresolved. V was cut by 0 bases and J by 9 bases, with 14 bases left in between. The CDR3 has 14 residues. The germline V gene encodes CDR1 SGHTA and CDR2 FQGNSA. The CDR3 region is CASSLALSAEAQYF. For the CDR3, the DNA is TGTGCCAGCAGCTTAGCGCTCTCCGCTGAGGCCCAGTACTTC.

This clonotype showed up many times. This chain connects TRBV7-9 to TRBJ2-6; no clear D. The CDR3 totals 16 residues. Trimming left V 1 base short and J 0 bases short, with 7 bases between. CDR1 is SEHNR and CDR2 is FQNEAQ in the germline V gene (reference sequence). The CDR3 nucleotides read TGTGCCAGCAGCTTAGGGGCAGCCTCTGGGGCCAACGTCCTGACTTTC. This codes for CASSLGAASGANVLTF.

To note about this clonotype: A much more abundant neighbour one base away suggests this may be a read error. The J gene is TRBJ2-3, the V gene TRBV20-1, with 7 nucleotides matching TRBD2. CDR1 and CDR2 from the germline V gene are DFQATT and SNEGSKA (reference sequence). The CDR3 totals 14 residues. Trimming removed 3 bases from V and 2 bases from J; junction bases left unmatched: 5. This chain's CDR3 is CSASWRDYTDTQYF. For the CDR3, the DNA is TGCAGTGCTAGCTGGAGGGACTACACAGATACGCAGTATTTT.

The genes are TRBV11-2 and TRBJ2-7; TRBD2 matches at 10 bases. Germline lookup yields CDR1 SGHAT and CDR2 FQNNGV. Trimming removed 7 bases from V and 3 bases from J; junction bases left unmatched: 6. The CDR3 extends over 14 amino acids. The CDR3 loop is CASKLAGNLYEQYF. In nucleotides, the CDR3 is TGTGCCAGCAAACTAGCGGGGAACCTCTACGAGCAGTACTTC.

A note on this clonotype: The CDR3 does not end in the conserved phenylalanine or tryptophan, so this is likely a read error. The chain couples TRBV7-9 to TRBJ2-7, with D hard to call. The CDR3 totals 11 residues. CDR1 SEHNR and CDR2 FQNEAQ come from the germline V gene (reference sequence). The CDR3 coding sequence is TGTGCCAGCGGCTTAGAAACCGAGCAGTACTTA. The encoded protein is CASGLETEQYL.

This clonotype occurred many times. The rearrangement joins TRBV20-1 to TRBJ2-3, with TRBD2 as a possible D gene (7 bases). V gave up 6 bases and J gave up 4 bases, with 11 bases separating them. The germline CDR1 and CDR2 sequences are DFQATT and SNEGSKA (reference sequence). The CDR3 loop spans 12 amino acids. As DNA, the CDR3 is TGCAGTGCGAGGGGGGGTGCAGATACGCAGTATTTT. Translation gives CSARGGADTQYF.

Worth noting for this clonotype: The junction differs from germline at one of its ends, possibly a read error. The genes are TRBV29-1 and TRBJ2-5; the D gene is possibly TRBD2 (6 bases). The CDR3 is made up of 12 amino acids. In germline, CDR1 is SQVTM, CDR2 ANQGSEA. The CDR3 here is CSVALGGEPQYF. The CDR3, as DNA: TGCAGCGTTGCGTTGGGGGGAGAGCCCCAGTACTTC.

This clonotype was observed many times. The chain carries TRBV19 and TRBJ2-6; no firm D call. This CDR3 spans 16 amino acids. V lost 2 bases and J lost 0, with 8 bases in between. The germline CDR1 and CDR2 sequences are LNHDA and SQIVND (reference sequence). CDR3 bases: TGTGCCAGTAGTATACGGCCACGCTCTGGGGCCAACGTCCTGACTTTC. Protein sequence: CASSIRPRSGANVLTF.

Comments on this clonotype: The germline gene is not matched at one end of the junction; a read error may be the cause. The V call is TRBV14, the J call TRBJ2-5, with D unresolved. CDR1 SGHDN and CDR2 FVKESK come from the germline V gene. The CDR3 has 12 residues. The CDR3 sequence: CASSPQQETQYF. In nucleotides, the CDR3 is TGCGCCAGCAGCCCTCAGCAAGAGACCCAGTACTTC.

In its sample, this clonotype was seen many times. The chain combines TRBV18 with TRBJ2-5; D possibly corresponds to TRBD2 (6 bases). CDR3 length equals 13 residues. Germline CDR1 reads KGHSH; CDR2 reads LQKENI. The germline V and J ends were trimmed by 5 bases and 2 bases, with 9 bases remaining between them. The CDR3 bases are TGTGCCAGCTCAGGACTACTTCAAGAGACCCAGTACTTC. This gives the protein CASSGLLQETQYF. The variable domain in full, completed from reference TRBV18 and TRBJ2-5, reads NAGVMQNPRHLVRRRGQEARLRCSPMKGHSHVYWYRQLPEEGLKFMVYLQKENIIDESGMPKERFSAEFPKEGPSILRIQQVVRGDSAAYFCASSGLLQETQYFGPGTRLLVL.

This clonotype was seen once. The V and J genes are TRBV20-1 and TRBJ1-6; TRBD1 agrees at 7 bases. Looked up from germline, CDR1 is DFQATT and CDR2 is SNEGSKA (reference sequence). The junction had 10 bases not matched to a gene; V was cut back by 3 bases and J by 8 bases. CDR3 length: 15 amino acids. The CDR3 is CSASRQGPRDSPLHF. The CDR3 DNA follows: TGCAGTGCTAGTAGACAGGGTCCCCGGGATTCACCCCTCCACTTT.